These 7 T cell receptor beta chains were all obtained from the same sample, sequenced in a study of T cell responses to AZD1222 COVID-19 vaccine. Sequenced by immunoSEQ multiplex PCR; TCRdb stores in-frame clones only, minus some. The sample contains about 130,000 clones, more than 85% of which appear only once. Source: peripheral blood, taken on day 0 of AZD1222 vaccination. The origin of the receptors is an adult in good health.

The chain recombines TRBV9 with TRBJ1-4; no clear D. V was clipped by 4 bases and J by 5 bases, with 12 bases between them. The CDR3 is 14 amino acids. Germline-derived CDR1 and CDR2 are SGDLS and YYNGEE. Here the CDR3 DNA reads TGTGCCAGCAGCACCGGGCCCGTAAATGAAAAACTGTTTTTT. Protein product: CASSTGPVNEKLFF.

The V gene is TRBV6-1, the J gene TRBJ2-1; 14 bases align to TRBD2. V was pared by 3 bases and J by 9 bases, with 4 bases of the junction left unmatched. Germline lookup yields CDR1 MNHNS and CDR2 SASEGT. This CDR3 spans 15 amino acids. The CDR3: CASSETSGGAGEQFF. The CDR3 DNA sequence: TGTGCCAGCAGTGAGACTAGCGGGGGGGCAGGTGAGCAGTTCTTC.

The count of this clone is one. The chain is built from TRBV5-5 and TRBJ2-7, with TRBD1 matching 10 bases. Germline CDR1 is SGHKS and CDR2 is YYEKEE (reference sequence). This CDR3 spans 14 amino acids. Losses at the gene ends were 3 bases for V and 5 bases for J; bases not matched to a gene: 5. The CDR3 nucleotides are TGTGCCAGCAGCTCCGGGACAGGGGTGAACGAGCAGTACTTC. Protein product: CASSSGTGVNEQYF.

The V gene is TRBV27, the J gene TRBJ1-2, with D possibly matching TRBD1 (6 bases). The V gene's germline CDR1 is MNHEY and CDR2 SMNVEV (reference sequence). V was pared by 4 bases and J by 8 bases, with 17 bases between. This CDR3 is 14 amino acids long. CDR3 sequence (DNA): TGTGCCAGCAGTTCCTCGTCCGGGACAACCGGCTACACCTTC. As protein: CASSSSSGTTGYTF.

The rearrangement uses TRBV19 and TRBJ1-2, with 7 bases lining up with TRBD1. The CDR3 covers 13 residues. Germline loops: CDR1 LNHDA, CDR2 SQIVND (reference sequence). Unmatched junction bases numbered 8, after V lost 7 bases and J lost 6 bases. The CDR3 DNA reads TGTGCCAGTACCTTACAGGGGCAAGATGGCTACACCTTC. Amino acids: CASTLQGQDGYTF.

This sequence joins TRBV5-1 and TRBJ2-3; D not certain. V was trimmed by 0 bases and J by 5 bases, leaving 19 bases between them. Germline loops: CDR1 SGHRS, CDR2 YFSETQ. The CDR3 is made up of 17 amino acids. DNA for the CDR3: TGCGCCAGCAGCTTGGATCCGGCAGACCCAAGGAGAGATACGCAGTATTTT. Protein: CASSLDPADPRRDTQYF.

The chain uses TRBV11-1 and TRBJ2-1; 13 positions match TRBD2. The CDR3 loop spans 14 amino acids. Per germline, CDR1 SGHAT and CDR2 FQDESV (reference sequence). V dropped 5 bases and J dropped 12; count of bases not matched to a gene: 7. The CDR3 loop reads CASSRTSGGLGQFF. CDR3 nucleotides: TGTGCCAGCAGCAGGACTAGCGGGGGCCTGGGGCAGTTCTTC.